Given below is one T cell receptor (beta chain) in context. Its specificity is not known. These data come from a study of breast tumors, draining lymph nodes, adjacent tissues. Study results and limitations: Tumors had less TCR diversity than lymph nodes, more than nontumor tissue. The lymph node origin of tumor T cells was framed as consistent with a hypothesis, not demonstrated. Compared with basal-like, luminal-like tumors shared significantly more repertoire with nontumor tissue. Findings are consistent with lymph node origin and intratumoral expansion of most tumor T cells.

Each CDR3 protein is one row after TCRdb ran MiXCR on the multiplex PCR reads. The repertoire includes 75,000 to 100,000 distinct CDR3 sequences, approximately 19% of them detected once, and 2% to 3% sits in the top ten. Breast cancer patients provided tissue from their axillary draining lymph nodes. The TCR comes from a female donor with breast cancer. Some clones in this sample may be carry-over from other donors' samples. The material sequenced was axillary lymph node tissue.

The CDR3 region is CASRASGANVLTF. The CDR3 nucleotides read TGTGCCAGCCGAGCGTCTGGGGCCAACGTCCTGACTTTC. V and J are TRBV27 and TRBJ2-6; D remains unclear. The CDR3 has 13 amino acids. Germline V gene sequence: CDR1 MNHEY, CDR2 SMNVEV (reference sequence). V dropped 8 bases and J dropped 1 base, with 6 bases sitting between them.